Below, one T cell receptor beta chain is given with its context. Antigen specificity is unknown. The sample comes from a study of shared clonotypes between healthy human individuals. Study-wide results and limits: Compared with clonotypes that all four donors shared, non-shared clonotypes had lower generation probabilities.

This CDR3 has 12 amino acids. The ends were cut back, 5 bases at V and 5 bases at J, with 6 bases in the middle. Germline V gene data show CDR1 as SSHAT and CDR2 as FNYEAQ (reference sequence). Deep was the level at which the assay was run. Clones were read by immunoSEQ multiplex PCR, and TCRdb kept only the in-frame ones, dropping some. The table lists about 1.5 million clones, 95% to 99% of them singletons. Memory CD4+ cells were the fraction left after CD45RA+ naive selection. Sequences were obtained from naive CD4+ T cells sorted from blood. Subset denoted: CD45RA+ positively selected. The TCR originated in a man aged 25-45 years in good health. The chain links TRBV7-7 to TRBJ2-2; D gene uncertain. CDR3 in amino acids: CASSQLTGELFF. DNA of the CDR3: TGTGCCAGCAGCCAACTTACCGGGGAGCTGTTTTTT.